These 30 T cell receptor beta chains were sequenced from one sample in a study of OX40 agonist ivuxolimab in advanced cancers. Some clones are missing from TCRdb's copy, which holds only in-frame ones; the method was immunoSEQ multiplex PCR. This table holds 65,000 to 100,000 clones, less than 95% found once. The sample consisted of CD4+ or CD8+ T cells sorted from blood, taken in a trial of the OX40 agonist ivuxolimab. The receptors come from an adult with an advanced solid tumor such as melanoma, head and neck, liver or kidney cancer.

This chain uses TRBV30 with TRBJ2-1; TRBD1 matches 9 bases. CDR3 length equals 14 residues. CDR1 and CDR2 from the germline V gene are GTSNPN and SVGIG (reference sequence). J gave up 4 bases and V 4 bases, and 5 bases lay outside the gene matches. The chain's CDR3 is CAWNSGQGYNEQFF. CDR3 sequence (DNA): TGTGCCTGGAATTCGGGACAGGGATACAATGAGCAGTTCTTC. The full variable domain, rest sourced from reference TRBV30 and TRBJ2-1, is SQTIHQWPATLVQPVGSPLSLECTVEGTSNPNLYWYRQAAGRGLQLLFYSVGIGQISSEVPQNLSASRPQDRQFILSSKKLLLSDSGFYLCAWNSGQGYNEQFFGPGTRLTVL.

In nucleotides, the CDR3 is TGTGCCAGCACCTCCAGCGGGGGAAGCACAGATACGCAGTATTTT. Translated, it gives CASTSSGGSTDTQYF. The chain joins TRBV9 to TRBJ2-3; 8 bases are a match to TRBD2. Germline V lookup: CDR1 SGDLS, CDR2 YYNGEE. V trimming: 6 bases; J trimming: 0 bases; junction bases outside the gene matches: 6. The CDR3 loop spans 15 amino acids.

The rearrangement joins TRBV9 to TRBJ2-1; D remains unclear. CDR1 and CDR2 (germline): SGDLS, YYNGEE. Trimming shortened V by 4 bases and J by 10 bases, and 21 bases separated the two germline ends. This CDR3 comprises 15 residues. The CDR3 is CASSPPDPQPKEQFF. CDR3 DNA: TGTGCCAGCAGCCCTCCGGACCCTCAACCCAAGGAGCAGTTCTTC.

The CDR3 is CASSYSRAQGLETQYF. Written as DNA, the CDR3 is TGTGCCAGCAGTTACTCCCGGGCCCAAGGACTAGAGACCCAGTACTTC. This chain links TRBV6-6 with TRBJ2-5; perhaps TRBD2 as D (5 bases). Trimming took off 0 bases at V and 4 bases at J, with 15 bases between the two ends. CDR1 MNHNY and CDR2 SVGAGI come from the germline V gene (reference sequence). There are 16 residues in the CDR3.

The chain links TRBV11-2 to TRBJ2-5; 7 bases match TRBD2. The trim removed 5 bases at V and 3 bases at J, leaving 12 bases unmatched. This CDR3 region has 16 residues. Germline assignment: CDR1 SGHAT and CDR2 FQNNGV. The CDR3 DNA sequence: TGTGCCAGCAGCCCTAAGCCGACTAGCTCAGAAGAGACCCAGTACTTC. It yields the protein CASSPKPTSSEETQYF.

This sequence joins TRBV7-8 and TRBJ2-5; unclear D gene. The length of the CDR3 is 15 residues. Germline CDR1 and CDR2: SGHVS and FQNEAQ. V was shortened by 2 bases and J by 5 bases, with 15 bases between the two germline ends. In DNA, the CDR3 is TGTGCCAGCAGCTTATTGCAGACGATACAGGAGACCCAGTACTTC. This translates into CASSLLQTIQETQYF.

This rearrangement joins TRBV5-1 to TRBJ2-2; D call uncertain. Between the trimmed V and J ends, which lost 7 bases and 0 bases, there was a span of 4 bases. CDR1 and CDR2 (germline): SGHRS, YFSETQ. The CDR3 runs 12 residues. The DNA of the CDR3 is TGCGCCAGCCCTTCGAACACCGGGGAGCTGTTTTTT. Residues: CASPSNTGELFF. The full variable domain, rest sourced from reference TRBV5-1 and TRBJ2-2, is KAGVTQTPRYLIKTRGQQVTLSCSPISGHRSVSWYQQTPGQGLQFLFEYFSETQRNKGNFPGRFSGRQFSNSRSEMNVSTLELGDSALYLCASPSNTGELFFGEGSRLTVL.

The rearrangement links TRBV28 to TRBJ1-5; D is undetermined. Germline V gene sequence: CDR1 MDHEN, CDR2 SYDVKM. Deletions cut 4 bases from V and 1 base from J, with 11 bases between. CDR3 length: 15 amino acids. The CDR3 nucleotides are TGTGCCAGCAGTTCCCAGAGTTTCAGCAATCAGCCCCAGCATTTT. It encodes CASSSQSFSNQPQHF.

The chain has TRBV4-1 and TRBJ1-2; D is ambiguous. Trimming removed 1 base from V and 3 bases from J, with 18 bases in between. The CDR3 length is 17 residues. Germline V gives CDR1 MGHRA, CDR2 YSYEKL. CDR3 bases: TGCGCCAGCAGCCAAGTCTCGGGCGGGCTAGGGCACTATGGCTACACCTTC. The encoded protein is CASSQVSGGLGHYGYTF.

This clone was found once. The chain carries TRBV2 and TRBJ1-1; D is unclear. The CDR3 extends over 12 amino acids. The ends were cut back, 7 bases at V and 4 bases at J, with 10 bases in the middle. Germline CDR1 and CDR2: SNHLY and FYNNEI. For the CDR3, the DNA is TGTGCCAGCATGGGGTTGAGCACTGAAGCTTTCTTT. This sequence encodes CASMGLSTEAFF.

The chain employs TRBV27 and TRBJ2-3; D ambiguous. This CDR3 has 17 residues. Germline assignment: CDR1 MNHEY and CDR2 SMNVEV (reference sequence). V shed 4 bases and J shed 2 bases, with 19 bases lying between them. CDR3: CASSSLVGGNPTDTQYF. The DNA of the CDR3 is TGTGCCAGCAGTTCACTGGTCGGCGGTAACCCCACAGATACGCAGTATTTT.

The chain carries TRBV6-5 and TRBJ2-1; D unresolved. Germline V lookup: CDR1 MNHEY, CDR2 SVGAGI. The CDR3 sequence is 13 residues long. Trimming removed 0 bases from V and 5 bases from J, with 5 bases in between. The CDR3 here is CASSYSGNNEQFF. The DNA for the CDR3 is TGTGCCAGCAGTTACTCAGGAAACAATGAGCAGTTCTTC.

CDR3 coding DNA: TGTGCCAGCAGTTTACCCCTAGACCTAGGGAGCACTGAAGCTTTCTTT. It specifies CASSLPLDLGSTEAFF. The V gene is TRBV28, the J gene TRBJ1-1, with unresolved D. Trimming shortened V by 2 bases and J by 4 bases, and 17 bases separated the two germline ends. The CDR3 contains 16 residues. Looked up from germline, CDR1 is MDHEN and CDR2 is SYDVKM.

The rearrangement links TRBV7-2 to TRBJ2-3; 12 bases align to TRBD2. Trimming at V came to 6 bases and at J to 4 bases, leaving 8 bases not matched to a gene. CDR3 length: 16 residues. From germline, CDR1 is SGHTA and CDR2 FQGNSA. CDR3 amino acids: CASRQTSGSSPDTQYF. DNA of the CDR3: TGTGCCAGCAGACAGACTAGCGGGAGTAGTCCAGATACGCAGTATTTT.

This chain uses TRBV27 with TRBJ2-7; D call uncertain. The CDR3 covers 14 residues. Trimming removed 0 bases at V and 6 bases at J, with 12 bases between. Germline assignment: CDR1 MNHEY and CDR2 SMNVEV (reference sequence). The CDR3 sequence: CASSLSIRQLEQYF. For the CDR3, the DNA is TGTGCCAGCAGTTTATCAATCCGGCAACTCGAGCAGTACTTC.

The chain has TRBV12-5 and TRBJ2-2; no reliable D call. V was shortened by 2 bases and J by 4 bases, with 5 bases between the two germline ends. This CDR3 is built from 13 residues. Looked up from germline, CDR1 is LGHNT and CDR2 is FRNRAP. The CDR3 DNA is TGTGCTAGTGGTTTGCCACTCACCGGGGAGCTGTTTTTT. As protein: CASGLPLTGELFF.

The rearrangement joins TRBV27 to TRBJ2-7; TRBD1 agrees at 10 bases. CDR3 size: 15 residues. Trimming removed 2 bases from V and 3 bases from J; junction bases left unmatched: 4. Germline CDR1 MNHEY, CDR2 SMNVEV (reference sequence). CDR3 sequence (DNA): TGTGCCAGCAGTTTAACTGGGACAGGGGACTACGAGCAGTACTTC. Encoded protein: CASSLTGTGDYEQYF.

The V call is TRBV19, the J call TRBJ1-3, with unresolved D. V was trimmed by 6 bases and J by 0 bases, leaving 9 bases between them. CDR1 and CDR2 (germline): LNHDA, SQIVND (reference sequence). The CDR3 has 14 residues. CDR3 nucleotides: TGTGCCAGTAGCTCCGGAACCTCTGGAAACACCATATATTTT. It yields the protein CASSSGTSGNTIYF.

The rearrangement joins TRBV5-6 to TRBJ1-1; 10 positions match TRBD1. The CDR3 is made up of 15 amino acids. CDR1 and CDR2 (germline): SGHDT, YYEEEE. Trimming took 2 bases from V and 3 from J; bases not matched to a gene: 4. The CDR3, as DNA: TGTGCCAGCAGCTTCGGGACAGGGGAATACACTGAAGCTTTCTTT. Amino acids: CASSFGTGEYTEAFF.

J is TRBJ2-3 and V is TRBV19; tentatively, D is TRBD1 (6 bases). CDR1 is LNHDA, CDR2 SQIVND, per germline (reference sequence). The V end was cut by 7 bases, the J end by 1 base, with 9 bases between. The CDR3 runs 13 residues. The CDR3 spells CASMNRGTDTQYF. Here the CDR3 DNA reads TGTGCCAGTATGAACAGGGGCACAGATACGCAGTATTTT.

The genes are TRBV15 and TRBJ1-2, with 10 bases aligning to TRBD1. Trimming removed 0 bases from V and 4 bases from J; junction bases left unmatched: 8. The CDR3 has 17 amino acids. Per germline, CDR1 LNHNV and CDR2 YYDKDF (reference sequence). CDR3: CATSREIRGQGTYGYTF. CDR3 DNA: TGTGCCACCAGCAGAGAGATCAGGGGACAGGGGACCTATGGCTACACCTTC.

The V call is TRBV29-1, the J call TRBJ2-7, with D unclear. CDR3 length equals 12 residues. Germline V gives CDR1 SQVTM, CDR2 ANQGSEA. Trimming removed 3 bases from V and 6 bases from J, with 12 bases in between. CDR3 DNA sequence: TGCAGCGTTGAGGGTACCAGCGCCGAGCAGTACTTC. Encoded protein: CSVEGTSAEQYF.

The rearrangement joins TRBV6-6 to TRBJ1-5; TRBD1 is a possible D gene (6 bases). CDR3 length: 13 residues. V gave up 4 bases and J gave up 8 bases, with 12 bases separating them. Germline CDR1 MNHNY, CDR2 SVGAGI (reference sequence). This CDR3 reads CASSSRGPEPQHF. DNA of the CDR3: TGTGCCAGCAGTTCCAGGGGACCGGAGCCCCAGCATTTT.

V is TRBV4-1 and J is TRBJ2-5; D unresolved. Germline loops: CDR1 MGHRA, CDR2 YSYEKL. The CDR3 totals 15 residues. The germline V and J ends were trimmed by 0 bases and 2 bases, with 10 bases remaining between them. In DNA, the CDR3 is TGCGCCAGCAGCCAAGAAGGCAGACCTCAAGAGACCCAGTACTTC. Protein sequence: CASSQEGRPQETQYF.

The chain employs TRBV2 and TRBJ1-1; tentatively, D is TRBD1 (6 bases). CDR3 size: 15 residues. Between the trimmed V and J ends, which lost 3 bases and 6 bases, there was a span of 17 bases. The germline gives CDR1 SNHLY, CDR2 FYNNEI. This CDR3 reads CASSEGHQYSAEAFF. The CDR3 nucleotides read TGTGCCAGCAGTGAGGGACATCAGTATAGTGCTGAAGCTTTCTTT. Full variable domain (outside the CDR3, taken from reference TRBV2 and TRBJ1-1): EPEVTQTPSHQVTQMGQEVILRCVPISNHLYFYWYRQILGQKVEFLVSFYNNEISEKSEIFDDQFSVERPDGSNFTLKIRSTKLEDSAMYFCASSEGHQYSAEAFFGQGTRLTVV.

The chain uses TRBV11-2 and TRBJ2-7; no definite D call. Trimming took 5 bases from V and 5 from J, leaving 16 bases between them. The CDR3 is 14 residues long. Germline loops: CDR1 SGHAT, CDR2 FQNNGV. CDR3 sequence: CASSEVGASHEQYF. CDR3 coding DNA: TGTGCCAGCAGCGAGGTTGGAGCGTCCCACGAGCAGTACTTC.

The chain uses TRBV4-1 and TRBJ2-1; TRBD1 agrees at 7 bases. CDR1 is MGHRA, CDR2 YSYEKL, per germline. Trimming removed 4 bases from V and 2 bases from J; junction bases left unmatched: 8. This CDR3 has 16 amino acids. The chain's CDR3 is CASSLTGDGPYNEQFF. CDR3 bases: TGCGCCAGCAGCCTCACAGGGGATGGGCCCTACAATGAGCAGTTCTTC.

This sequence joins TRBV27 and TRBJ2-7, with TRBD1 as a possible D gene (6 bases). With 4 bases removed from V and 3 bases from J, the gap between germline ends came to 16 bases. Per the germline V gene, CDR1 is MNHEY and CDR2 is SMNVEV (reference sequence). This CDR3 has 15 residues. CDR3 residues: CASSWGPGIIYEQYF. CDR3 in DNA: TGTGCCAGCAGTTGGGGGCCAGGAATCATCTACGAGCAGTACTTC.

This clone was seen once. The chain joins TRBV6-5 to TRBJ2-7, with 8 bases fitting TRBD2. Germline CDR1 MNHEY, CDR2 SVGAGI. V dropped 2 bases and J dropped 3; count of bases not matched to a gene: 6. The length of the CDR3 is 15 residues. The CDR3 region has the DNA TGTGCCAGCAGTTACAGTAGCGGGATCTTCTACGAGCAGTACTTC. This sequence encodes CASSYSSGIFYEQYF.

CDR3 nucleotides: TGTGCCACCTCCCTGGGAGGGCTAAGCTACGAGCAGTACTTC. Protein product: CATSLGGLSYEQYF. J is TRBJ2-7 and V is TRBV27, with 7 bases lining up with TRBD2. Germline values: CDR1 MNHEY, CDR2 SMNVEV (reference sequence). This CDR3 has 14 residues. J lost 3 bases, V lost 10 bases, and 12 bases had no gene match.